This T cell receptor beta chain derives from a study of T cells and Merkel cell carcinoma outcomes. The V end lost 1 base, the J end lost 7 bases, and 1 base lay between the germline ends. The CDR3 is 11 amino acids. CDR1 and CDR2 from the germline V gene are LGHNA and YSLEER. Libraries were prepared by immunoSEQ multiplex PCR; TCRdb keeps only in-frame clonotypes and omits some of them. The sample gives about 15,000 clones, roughly 92% of which show up once; roughly 2% is in the top ten. The material sequenced was tumor tissue from Merkel cell carcinoma. The receptor comes from a human donor with Merkel cell carcinoma. V usage is TRBV4-3 and J usage is TRBJ1-4, with D unresolved. The CDR3 region is CASSQAEKLFF. CDR3 nucleotide sequence: TGCGCCAGCAGCCAAGCTGAAAAACTGTTTTTT.